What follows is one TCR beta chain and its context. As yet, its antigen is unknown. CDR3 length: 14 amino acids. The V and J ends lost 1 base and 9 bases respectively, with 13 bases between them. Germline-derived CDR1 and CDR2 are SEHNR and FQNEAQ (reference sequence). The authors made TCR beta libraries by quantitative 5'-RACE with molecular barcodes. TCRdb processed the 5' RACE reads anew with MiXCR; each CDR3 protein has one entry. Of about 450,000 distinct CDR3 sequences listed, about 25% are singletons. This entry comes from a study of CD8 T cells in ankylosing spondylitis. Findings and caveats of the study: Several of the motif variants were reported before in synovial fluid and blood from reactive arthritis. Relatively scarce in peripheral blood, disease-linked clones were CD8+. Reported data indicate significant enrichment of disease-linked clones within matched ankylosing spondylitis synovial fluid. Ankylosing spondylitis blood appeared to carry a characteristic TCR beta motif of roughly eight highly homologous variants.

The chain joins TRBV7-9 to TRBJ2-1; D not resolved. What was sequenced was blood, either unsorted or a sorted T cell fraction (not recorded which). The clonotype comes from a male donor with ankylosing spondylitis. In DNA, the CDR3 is TGTGCCAGCAGCTTAGTTGGCCGGCACACTGAGCAGTTCTTC. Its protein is CASSLVGRHTEQFF.